This T cell receptor beta chain was sequenced for a study of shared clonotypes between healthy human individuals (dated by TCRdb to 2018 to 2021). Notes on the research overall: The cohort included a few men and two women between 18 and 49 years of age. Blood TCR repertoires of a handful of healthy adults were deeply sequenced to estimate repertoire size and the extent of clonotype sharing between individuals. To increase sequencing depth and limit assay-specific biases, TCR repertoire library preparation and sequencing were carried out by different laboratories using diverse techniques. Between about 0.94 and 10 billion PBMCs per donor were obtained by leukapheresis. Broader findings and caveats from the paper: Based on pairwise subsampling, the degree of clonotype sharing among donors was expected to be affected by sequencing depth. Because the study included a small number of donors, the genetic and exposure-history diversity represented was limited. Sampling was restricted to blood, and TCR repertoires in tissues likely differ from the TCR repertoires found in blood.

The donors were healthy, HIV-negative adults who had no recently reported acute infections or vaccinations. All donors were Caucasian adults living in Nashville, Tennessee, USA. For unsorted samples, around 90 million PBMCs were counted, and genomic DNA was extracted using the QIAamp DNA Blood Mini kit. Blood was obtained by leukapheresis, after which PBMCs were separated by Ficoll-Histopaque density gradient centrifugation and cryopreserved in liquid nitrogen vapor phase. V loses 5 bases of germline sequence and J loses 5 bases, and the interval between the two ends is 11 bases. The CDR3 covers 13 residues, taking in both the cysteine and the phenylalanine. CDR3 DNA only is kept here, 39 bases in frame from base 1. Via the germline V gene, CDR1 is MDHEN and CDR2 SYDVKM. A note on this clone: The antigen this receptor binds is unknown. Base qualities are not provided; no much larger clone lies one nucleotide away.

TCR CDR3 regions were amplified from genomic DNA by multiplex PCR using the deep immunoSEQ assay. For each cell subset, the extracted genomic DNA was distributed evenly across all wells of several immunoSEQ 96-well plates, and each plate served as one replicate. For unsorted PBMC, around 300 ng genomic DNA, equal to approximately 30,000 T cell genomes, was loaded into each replicate PCR. Ten immunoSEQ deep assay plates were used to sequence the unsorted PBMC genomic DNA. Purified libraries were measured with a Qubit 3.0 fluorometer, size-checked on a Bioanalyzer 2100, and measured again with the KAPA Library Quantification kit. Each immunoSEQ 96-well plate was sequenced on its own single-read 150-cycle Illumina NextSeq 550 flow cell. The paper's processing steps were these. Because the immunoSEQ output included only junctional sequences and no quality scores, the filtering could not be the same as the filtering used for full-length reads. To assign V/J genes and CDR3, sequences were annotated against IMGT germline references using PyIR, a Python wrapper for IgBLAST v1.9. Reads were filtered out if the reads had weak V/J assignments (E-value above 1e-6), no CDR3, stop codons, out-of-frame junctions, or ambiguous translated residues. V3J clonotypes were defined as sequences sharing the same inferred V gene, J gene, and CDR3 amino acid sequence. Percentage overlap between repertoires was calculated by dividing the number of shared unique clonotypes by the size of the smaller repertoire. Repertoire richness was assessed with RTK rarefaction, the Chao1 estimator, and Recon v2.1 estimates of unobserved clonotypes. TCRdb took over this immuneACCESS table, retaining in-frame rearrangements with V and J assigned. Such tables are incomplete; in checked studies, under half of the missing clones stem from an unresolved V gene, and the remainder is unexplained. V and J calls and clone size are as listed in that table; D and trimming were resolved from the DNA. In this sample the table shows some 500,000 clones, more than 70% of which occur a single time. About 12% of the sample comes from the top ten.

The V and J segments used are TRBV28 and TRBJ2-3, with TRBD2 as a weak D call on 6 bases. This clonotype was sampled from a middle-aged woman in good health. Some clones in this sample may be carry-over from other donors' samples. What was sequenced was PBMCs. The CDR3 is CASSGGDVDTQYF. The sequenced DNA is TGTGCCAGCAGTGGCGGGGACGTAGATACGCAGTATTTT.